The 29 T cell receptor beta chains in this list originate from one sample, sequenced in a study of shared clonotypes between healthy human individuals. Produced via immunoSEQ multiplex PCR; TCRdb's table is partial and in-frame only. The sample shows about 380,000 clones, about 97% of them seen only once. The sample comprised memory CD8+ T cells sorted from blood. Regarding subset: CD45RO+ cells pooled with CCR7-negative TemRA cells. The receptor source for this set is a man under 40 in good health.

The chain recombines TRBV30 with TRBJ2-3; TRBD2 aligns across 8 bases. The V gene end was trimmed by 8 bases and the J gene end by 1 base; junction bases not matched to a gene: 5. The CDR3 is made up of 13 amino acids. Germline V lookup: CDR1 GTSNPN, CDR2 SVGIG (reference sequence). CDR3 nucleotide sequence: TGTGCCAGCACTAGCGGTGGCACAGATACGCAGTATTTT. It yields the protein CASTSGGTDTQYF.

The gene calls are TRBV5-5 and TRBJ1-5; perhaps TRBD1 as D (5 bases). Looked up from germline, CDR1 is SGHKS and CDR2 is YYEKEE (reference sequence). Trimming removed 2 bases from V and 2 bases from J, with 8 bases in between. The CDR3 is made up of 14 amino acids. The DNA for the CDR3 is TGTGCCAGCAGCTTTGAAGGGGGCAATCAGCCCCAGCATTTT. Its protein product is CASSFEGGNQPQHF. Supplemented by reference TRBV5-5 and TRBJ1-5, the full variable domain reads DAGVTQSPTHLIKTRGQQVTLRCSPISGHKSVSWYQQVLGQGPQFIFQYYEKEERGRGNFPDRFSARQFPNYSSELNVNALLLGDSALYLCASSFEGGNQPQHFGDGTRLSIL.

The V gene is TRBV13, the J gene TRBJ1-2; 10 bases are shared with TRBD1. This CDR3 is built from 14 residues. The V gene end was trimmed by 5 bases and the J gene end by 5 bases; junction bases not matched to a gene: 5. Germline CDR1 PRHDT, CDR2 FYEKMQ (reference sequence). CDR3 protein: CASSPDRGGYGYTF. CDR3 bases: TGTGCCAGCAGCCCGGACAGGGGGGGGTATGGCTACACCTTC.

J is TRBJ2-7 and V is TRBV5-5; TRBD2 agrees at 8 bases. The CDR3 is 18 amino acids. J gave up 5 bases and V 1 base, and 17 bases lay outside the gene matches. Germline V gene lookup returns CDR1 SGHKS and CDR2 YYEKEE (reference sequence). The CDR3 coding sequence is TGTGCCAGCAGCTTGTTGGGCCTGGGGCTAGCGGGTATCCACGAGCAGTACTTC. It translates to CASSLLGLGLAGIHEQYF.

This clone was seen a single time. The chain joins TRBV27 to TRBJ2-7; TRBD2 is a possible D gene (6 bases). CDR3 size: 13 residues. Germline CDR1 is MNHEY and CDR2 is SMNVEV (reference sequence). Deletions cut 2 bases from V and 4 bases from J, with 9 bases between. The CDR3 sequence is CASSLPTSYEQYF. CDR3 sequence (DNA): TGTGCCAGCAGTTTACCGACTAGTTACGAGCAGTACTTC.

Points on this clone: Other DNA variants within this sample encode the same CDR3. The CDR3 DNA reads TGTGCCAGCAGTTTCGGGGGTTCTGGAAACACCATATATTTT. Its translation: CASSFGGSGNTIYF. The V call is TRBV28, the J call TRBJ1-3; D might be TRBD1 (5 bases). V dropped 3 bases and J dropped 1 base, with 7 bases sitting between them. The CDR3 length is 14 residues. CDR1 and CDR2 from the germline V gene are MDHEN and SYDVKM.

The chain employs TRBV5-1 and TRBJ2-1; TRBD2 matches 10 bases. CDR1 and CDR2 from the germline V gene are SGHRS and YFSETQ. CDR3 length: 19 amino acids. V was clipped by 5 bases and J by 0 bases; unmatched bases: 14. The chain's CDR3 is CASSQVPSGGSSSYNEQFF. The CDR3 DNA follows: TGCGCCAGCAGTCAAGTCCCTAGCGGGGGATCTAGCTCCTACAATGAGCAGTTCTTC.

This clone showed up just once. This chain's CDR3 is CASSLGTANQPQHF. The CDR3 nucleotides read TGTGCCAGCAGCCTCGGGACAGCCAATCAGCCCCAGCATTTT. The rearrangement uses TRBV14 and TRBJ1-5; 7 bases align to TRBD1. This CDR3 region has 14 residues. V lost 4 bases and J lost 3; bases outside the gene matches: 3. The V gene's germline CDR1 is SGHDN and CDR2 FVKESK.

V gene TRBV5-5 combines with J gene TRBJ1-5; D is unclear. CDR3 length: 14 residues. Germline V gene data show CDR1 as SGHKS and CDR2 as YYEKEE (reference sequence). Trimming shortened V by 0 bases and J by 3 bases, and 7 bases separated the two germline ends. The DNA for the CDR3 is TGTGCCAGCAGCTTGGAGTCTCTCAATCAGCCCCAGCATTTT. Translation gives CASSLESLNQPQHF.

CDR3 in DNA: TGTGCCAGCAGCGGATCTAGCGGCCAAGAGACCCAGTACTTC. It codes for CASSGSSGQETQYF. The chain is built from TRBV9 and TRBJ2-5; 7 bases line up with TRBD2. This CDR3 comprises 14 residues. Looked up from germline, CDR1 is SGDLS and CDR2 is YYNGEE. J was trimmed by 1 base and V by 3 bases; bases with no gene match: 3.

The rearrangement uses TRBV20-1 and TRBJ1-4, with D perhaps TRBD1 (5 bases). The germline V and J ends were trimmed by 6 bases and 8 bases, with 10 bases remaining between them. This CDR3 contains 11 residues. The V gene's germline CDR1 is DFQATT and CDR2 SNEGSKA (reference sequence). CDR3 in DNA: TGCAGTGCGCGGTGGGGGGAAAAACTGTTTTTT. Residues: CSARWGEKLFF.

V is TRBV10-3 and J is TRBJ2-7, with 7 bases matching TRBD1. The CDR3 spans 13 residues. V dropped 4 bases and J dropped 1; count of bases not matched to a gene: 1. Germline V gives CDR1 ENHRY, CDR2 SYGVKD. For the CDR3, the DNA is TGTGCCATCAGTGGGGGACAGTCCTACGAGCAGTACTTC. Translation gives CAISGGQSYEQYF.

This chain uses TRBV5-3 with TRBJ1-6, with TRBD1 identical over 7 bases. TRBV5-3 is classed as an ORF, of uncertain function. V shed 6 bases and J 14 bases; nucleotides not matched to a gene: 20. CDR3 length equals 16 residues. CDR3 loop: CARKRNILKGASSLHF. The CDR3 DNA sequence: TGTGCCAGAAAAAGGAATATCTTAAAGGGGGCGAGTTCCCTCCACTTT.

This rearrangement joins TRBV7-2 to TRBJ2-7; D might be TRBD1 (6 bases). The CDR3 length is 15 residues. CDR1 is SGHTA, CDR2 FQGNSA, per germline. V was pared by 2 bases and J by 3 bases, with 14 bases between. In DNA form, the CDR3 reads TGTGCCAGCAGCTTAACAGGGTCGGAGTTCTACGAGCAGTACTTC. This sequence encodes CASSLTGSEFYEQYF. The full variable domain, completed using reference TRBV7-2 and TRBJ2-7, is GAGVSQSPSNKVTEKGKDVELRCDPISGHTALYWYRQSLGQGLEFLIYFQGNSAPDKSGLPSDRFSAERTGGSVSTLTIQRTQQEDSAVYLCASSLTGSEFYEQYFGPGTRLTVT.

The V and J genes are TRBV5-6 and TRBJ1-2, with D perhaps matching TRBD1 (6 bases). V lost 0 bases and J 7 bases, leaving 19 bases between the germline ends. Germline values: CDR1 SGHDT, CDR2 YYEEEE. This CDR3 has 16 amino acids. In DNA form, the CDR3 reads TGTGCCAGCAGCTTGGCCTGGGGCAGGGGCGAAGGTGGCTACACCTTC. Amino acids: CASSLAWGRGEGGYTF.

V and J are TRBV28 and TRBJ1-5, with 9 bases aligning to TRBD1. CDR3 length: 16 residues. In germline, CDR1 is MDHEN, CDR2 SYDVKM. The V segment lost 5 bases and the J segment 6 bases; nucleotides outside the gene matches: 11. The CDR3 sequence is CASSMSRDRGGQPQHF. DNA of the CDR3: TGTGCCAGCAGTATGTCTCGTGACAGGGGGGGTCAGCCCCAGCATTTT.

The chain couples TRBV2 to TRBJ1-2; possible D gene TRBD1, 5 bases. Germline-derived CDR1 and CDR2 are SNHLY and FYNNEI. V lost 8 bases, J lost 6 bases, and 10 bases lay in between. The CDR3 loop spans 11 amino acids. CDR3 in amino acids: CASLTEHGYTF. CDR3 DNA sequence: TGTGCCAGCCTGACAGAGCATGGCTACACCTTC.

The V gene is TRBV19, the J gene TRBJ1-2; D is uncertain. V lost 6 bases to trimming and J lost 4 bases, with 12 bases between them. Germline V gene sequence: CDR1 LNHDA, CDR2 SQIVND (reference sequence). CDR3 length: 13 residues. CDR3 loop: CASRLREAYGYTF. The CDR3, as DNA: TGTGCCAGTAGGTTGCGGGAGGCCTATGGCTACACCTTC.

The chain employs TRBV30 and TRBJ1-2; D remains unclear. The CDR3 is made up of 11 amino acids. The V end lost 1 base, the J end lost 4 bases, and 4 bases lay between the germline ends. CDR1 and CDR2 (germline): GTSNPN, SVGIG (reference sequence). CDR3 loop: CAWSGSYGYTF. CDR3 sequence (DNA): TGTGCCTGGAGTGGTTCCTATGGCTACACCTTC.

The rearrangement uses TRBV28 and TRBJ1-2, with D perhaps TRBD1 (5 bases). CDR3 length: 13 residues. Germline assignment: CDR1 MDHEN and CDR2 SYDVKM. V was pared by 3 bases and J by 0 bases, with 5 bases between. The chain's CDR3 is CASSLDTNYGYTF. CDR3 DNA sequence: TGTGCCAGCAGTTTGGACACTAACTATGGCTACACCTTC.

The CDR3 DNA reads TGTGCCTGGAGTGGGTACCGGGCCAAAAACATTCAGTACTTC. Protein sequence: CAWSGYRAKNIQYF. The chain uses TRBV30 and TRBJ2-4; D unclear. There are 14 residues in the CDR3. Trimming left V 1 base short and J 1 base short, with 8 bases between. The germline gives CDR1 GTSNPN, CDR2 SVGIG (reference sequence).

The chain couples TRBV7-6 to TRBJ1-1; D may be TRBD1 (6 bases). CDR3 length equals 14 residues. The V and J ends lost 5 bases and 4 bases respectively, with 14 bases between them. Germline V gene lookup returns CDR1 SGHVS and CDR2 FNYEAQ. As DNA, the CDR3 is TGTGCCAGCAGCCCGAGGGGGTCCGGCACTGAAGCTTTCTTT. This encodes CASSPRGSGTEAFF.

V gene TRBV19 combines with J gene TRBJ1-1; 7 bases agree with TRBD1. Germline CDR1 LNHDA, CDR2 SQIVND (reference sequence). J was trimmed by 8 bases and V by 3 bases; bases with no gene match: 9. The CDR3 runs to 14 residues. CDR3 nucleotides: TGTGCCAGTAGTATTGGGACAGACCAAGTCGAAGCTTTCTTT. This encodes CASSIGTDQVEAFF.

The genes are TRBV10-3 and TRBJ1-2, with TRBD1 matching over 10 bases. Germline lookup yields CDR1 ENHRY and CDR2 SYGVKD. This CDR3 has 15 amino acids. After removal of 4 bases from V and 2 bases from J, the junction contained 4 bases not matched to a gene. The DNA for the CDR3 is TGTGCCATCAGTGCTCTGGACAGGGGGAACTATGGCTACACCTTC. Protein product: CAISALDRGNYGYTF.

The rearrangement joins TRBV29-1 to TRBJ2-7; 10 bases are shared with TRBD2. CDR1 SQVTM and CDR2 ANQGSEA come from the germline V gene. The CDR3 consists of 13 residues. Trimming at V came to 5 bases and at J to 3 bases, leaving 4 bases not matched to a gene. As DNA, the CDR3 is TGCAGCGTTTCAAGCGGGAGGGGCTACGAGCAGTACTTC. Amino acid sequence: CSVSSGRGYEQYF.

The rearrangement uses TRBV14 and TRBJ2-1, with 7 bases that match TRBD1. The germline V gene encodes CDR1 SGHDN and CDR2 FVKESK. This CDR3 has 16 amino acids. V gave up 1 base and J gave up 3 bases; unmatched junction bases: 6. CDR3 bases: TGTGCCAGCAGCCAAGTTCCGGGACAGATCTACAATGAGCAGTTCTTC. It is translated as CASSQVPGQIYNEQFF.

V usage is TRBV28 and J usage is TRBJ1-2; possibly TRBD1 for D (5 bases). Trimming shortened V by 4 bases and J by 3 bases, and 15 bases separated the two germline ends. CDR1 and CDR2 from the germline V gene are MDHEN and SYDVKM. CDR3 length: 15 residues. CDR3 sequence (DNA): TGTGCCAGCAGTTCCTCCGTCGGACACTACTATGGCTACACCTTC. This codes for CASSSSVGHYYGYTF.

The sample holds one count of this clone. J is TRBJ1-1 and V is TRBV27; 8 nucleotides line up with TRBD1. Germline V gives CDR1 MNHEY, CDR2 SMNVEV (reference sequence). The V and J ends lost 8 bases and 6 bases, in that order; junction bases with no gene match: 14. The CDR3 covers 15 residues. CDR3 sequence (DNA): TGTGCCAGCGGACGGGACAGGTACGGTAGGGCTGAAGCTTTCTTT. It yields the protein CASGRDRYGRAEAFF.

Details on this clone: This CDR3 is also generated by other DNA sequences in the sample. The rearrangement joins TRBV2 to TRBJ1-5; weak D call: TRBD1 (5 bases). CDR1 and CDR2 from the germline V gene are SNHLY and FYNNEI. V was pared by 4 bases and J by 7 bases, with 11 bases between. The CDR3 loop spans 13 amino acids. Written as DNA, the CDR3 is TGTGCCAGCAGTGGCGGGGGTCGGCAGCCCCAGCATTTT. This encodes CASSGGGRQPQHF.